The clone carrying this T cell receptor (beta chain) appeared many times. J lost 7 bases, V lost 0 bases, and 4 bases had no gene match. The CDR3 runs to 14 residues. Germline V gene sequence: CDR1 SGHRS, CDR2 YFSETQ. TCRdb redid the calling of the RT-PCR reads with MiXCR, one entry per CDR3 protein. The sample has roughly 880,000 distinct CDR3 sequences, roughly 18% seen once. This sample is drawn from a study of patients and donors after allogeneic stem cell transplantation. The V and J genes are TRBV5-1 and TRBJ2-1, with TRBD1 identical over 7 bases. Sequenced: blood, either unsorted or a sorted T cell fraction (not recorded which). This TCR derives from a human donor who was either an allogeneic HSCT recipient or a stem cell or donor lymphocyte infusion donor (not recorded which). It is not recorded whose cells these are; they may come from a transplant donor. CDR3 region: CASSLGDSENEQFF. The CDR3 nucleotides read TGCGCCAGCAGCTTGGGGGACAGCGAAAATGAGCAGTTCTTC.